This TCR beta chain came from a study of cytotoxic CD8 clonotypes in ibrutinib-treated CLL. Study-wide findings and caveats: Patients had baseline clonality above age-matched healthy donors, and this clonality moved with circulating CD8+ T-cell counts.

Sequencing sought depths of 1 in 200,000 to 1 in 1 million T cells. Using immunoSEQ multiplex PCR, the repertoire was profiled, and TCRdb retains in-frame clones only, with some absent. The table has some 150,000 clones, 77% seen once. Concerning this clone itself: The antigen is not known.

The CDR3 sequence is 16 residues long. Trimming took 0 bases from V and 7 from J, leaving 19 bases between them. CDR1 and CDR2 (germline): ENHRY, SYGVKD. The sequencing here drew on PBMCs, taken after 12 months of ibrutinib treatment. This chain links TRBV10-3 with TRBJ2-7; tentative D call: TRBD2 (5 bases). The receptor's source is a human donor with chronic lymphocytic leukemia. CDR3 residues: CAISESAGRGSGEQYF. The DNA for the CDR3 is TGTGCCATCAGTGAGTCGGCAGGCAGAGGGTCTGGGGAGCAGTACTTC.